The source of this TCR beta chain is a study of blood T cells in healthy people across ages. Study findings and constraints: TCR beta diversity was tightly associated with the proportion of naive T cells. Observed TCR beta diversity per million T cells went down as age went up. This fall followed a roughly linear course with age.

CDR1 and CDR2 from the germline V gene are SNHLY and FYNNEI. The CDR3 loop spans 15 amino acids. The V gene end was trimmed by 5 bases and the J gene end by 0 bases; junction bases not matched to a gene: 5. Ten milliliters of peripheral blood were drawn from each donor into EDTA-treated tubes. Every sample yielded at least 6 million isolated PBMCs. About this clonotype: The antigen is unknown.

With a J-beta primer mix and a sample-barcoded 5' primer, a second PCR ran about 7 to 11 cycles. TCRdb fed the 5' RACE reads into MiXCR, producing one record per CDR3 protein. The sample shows under 1 million distinct CDR3 sequences, approximately 44% of them seen only once. This receptor was identified in a man aged 55 to 69 in good health. The chain joins TRBV2 to TRBJ2-3; 7 nucleotides align to TRBD1. The specimen was blood. The CDR3 nucleotides are TGTGCCAGCAGTCACCAGGGGGTTAGCACAGATACGCAGTATTTT. It codes for CASSHQGVSTDTQYF.